This T cell receptor beta chain is drawn from a study of T-cell memory formation after mild COVID-19. The CDR3 spans 17 residues. The V segment lost 0 bases and the J segment 6 bases; nucleotides outside the gene matches: 10. Germline V gives CDR1 SGDLS, CDR2 YYNGEE. This clonotype was seen a handful of times. The target antigen is unknown. Broader study findings: From day 15 to 85, contracting clones were balanced between CD4 and CD8, whereas later expanders leaned toward CD4+. Contracting CD4+ clones sat mainly in CM and EM; CD8+ in EMRA. Whether second-wave clones peaking at day 37 were SARS-CoV-2 specific went unconfirmed.

Using constant-segment primers, 5'RACE produced TCR alpha and TCR beta cDNA libraries carrying sample barcodes and UMIs. TCRdb reanalysed the 5' RACE reads using MiXCR and keeps one entry per CDR3 protein. The table has about 340,000 distinct CDR3 sequences, around 13% seen once. The sample taken for sequencing was PBMCs or a T cell subset sorted from them (not recorded which). The chain carries TRBV9 and TRBJ2-2; 8 positions match TRBD1. This receptor was taken from a man aged 18 to 30 who had mild COVID-19 (a few samples of this study predate the infection). Cell type and time point are not known. CDR3 sequence: CASSVGTGGFTAGELFF. The CDR3 DNA follows: TGTGCCAGCAGCGTAGGTACAGGGGGATTTACGGCCGGGGAGCTGTTTTTT.